This T cell receptor (beta chain) was obtained from a study of T cell repertoires in cytomegalovirus infection. For the study at large: CMV epitopes used comprised recently identified HLA-C-restricted ones and well-studied HLA-B-restricted ones. CMV infection and matching HLA type were both indicated by public TCR beta signatures. General observations from the study: Clonotypes of TCR beta that were HLA-C-restricted and CMV-specific dominated the ex vivo response. Identification of carriers of CMV plus the relevant HLA was achieved through cumulative public TCR beta family frequency.

TCRdb processed the reads anew with MiXCR; each CDR3 protein has one entry. The table shows 110,000 to 150,000 distinct CDR3 sequences, with about 32% occurring only once. V was clipped by 4 bases and J by 10 bases, with 13 bases between them. The CDR3 spans 12 residues. The V gene's germline CDR1 is SNHLY and CDR2 FYNNEI. This clonotype was observed a handful of times. What it recognizes is unknown. The sample was CD8+ T cells from cultured PBMCs, taken from culture after CMV antigen stimulation. This clonotype was sampled from a human donor in good health (CMV status not recorded). Some clones in this sample may be carry-over from other donors' samples. V gene TRBV2 combines with J gene TRBJ1-1, with D possibly TRBD1 on 5 matching bases. DNA for the CDR3: TGTGCCAGCAGTGGGGAGCAGGGTGTAGCTTTCTTT. Amino acid sequence: CASSGEQGVAFF.